The clone carrying this TCR beta chain was picked up a small number of times. This sample is part of a study of blood T cell repertoires in COVID-19. Study as a whole: PBMCs, B-cell-depleted T cells, or T cells were the source of the cDNA or gDNA that made up the material.

Methods used by the authors: Amplified reference gene primers provided the basis for estimating nucleated cell counts. Method: immunoSEQ multiplex PCR; TCRdb's copy keeps in-frame clones and lacks some. The V and J calls and clone size were taken over from that table, and D and trimming were inferred from the DNA. This sample carries about 67,000 clones, about 90% of them seen once, and the ten largest clones take almost 4.5%. V was clipped by 5 bases and J by 6 bases, with 14 bases between them. The CDR3 has 13 residues. The germline V gene encodes CDR1 SGHTA and CDR2 FQGNSA. The TCR originated in a man between 45 and 60 years old with active COVID-19. The chain combines TRBV7-2 with TRBJ2-7; a possible D gene is TRBD2 (5 bases). The source material was peripheral blood. The CDR3: CASSRGPASEQYF. CDR3 coding DNA: TGTGCCAGCAGCCGGGGTCCTGCCTCCGAGCAGTACTTC.